The 25 T cell receptor beta chains in this list originate from one sample, sequenced in a study of technical replicates of blood from several donors (dated by TCRdb to 2016 to 2017). The library relied on the immunoSEQ multiplex PCR assay. The immuneACCESS repertoire file appears here via TCRdb, limited to in-frame rearrangements. These files lack a portion of the clones; in checked studies, under half of the deficit traces to unresolved V genes, and the cause of the others is not known. The sample table holds just over 15,000 clones, of which around four fifths were seen once. The ten largest clonotypes hold about 12% of the sample. The sequenced sample consisted of PBMCs. The source is a human donor in good health.

The J gene is TRBJ1-1, the V gene TRBV29-1; possible D gene TRBD1, 5 bases. Per germline, CDR1 SQVTM and CDR2 ANQGSEA. There are 12 residues in the CDR3. With 7 bases removed from V and 7 bases from J, the gap between germline ends came to 16 bases. The CDR3 loop reads CSAQRATVEAFF. The CDR3 region has the DNA TGCAGCGCCCAGCGGGCGACAGTTGAAGCTTTCTTT.

The rearrangement joins TRBV5-1 to TRBJ2-3, with 7 bases fitting TRBD1. V was clipped by 5 bases and J by 6 bases; unmatched bases: 6. The CDR3 extends over 13 amino acids. Germline V lookup: CDR1 SGHRS, CDR2 YFSETQ. CDR3 coding DNA: TGCGCCAGCAGAGACAGGGAAGGGGATACGCAGTATTTT. Translated: CASRDREGDTQYF.

The rearrangement links TRBV5-1 to TRBJ2-2; D unresolved. V was clipped by 7 bases and J by 6 bases, with 16 bases between them. The germline gives CDR1 SGHRS, CDR2 YFSETQ. CDR3 length: 14 amino acids. The CDR3 nucleotides read TGCGCCAGCGTCGCCCCCCAGTTCCCCGGGGAGCTGTTTTTT. Protein: CASVAPQFPGELFF. The whole variable domain, filled in from reference TRBV5-1 and TRBJ2-2, reads KAGVTQTPRYLIKTRGQQVTLSCSPISGHRSVSWYQQTPGQGLQFLFEYFSETQRNKGNFPGRFSGRQFSNSRSEMNVSTLELGDSALYLCASVAPQFPGELFFGEGSRLTVL.

This chain connects TRBV6-1 to TRBJ2-1, with D possibly matching TRBD2 (6 bases). Germline CDR1 is MNHNS and CDR2 is SASEGT. V lost 7 bases and J lost 7, with 17 bases in between. The CDR3 runs to 14 residues. CDR3 sequence reads: CASKGDSGYNEQFF. The CDR3 DNA reads as TGTGCCAGCAAAGGCGATAGCGGATATAATGAGCAGTTCTTC.

The V gene is TRBV28, the J gene TRBJ2-7, with D hard to call. CDR1 and CDR2 from the germline V gene are MDHEN and SYDVKM. The CDR3 covers 14 residues. Trimming cost V 6 bases and J 2 bases, with 14 bases left between them. The CDR3 DNA is TGTGCCAGCAGACACTACATGGAACCCTACGAGCAGTACTTC. It yields the protein CASRHYMEPYEQYF.

This chain links TRBV2 with TRBJ2-7, with D possibly TRBD2 on 5 matching bases. CDR1 is SNHLY and CDR2 is FYNNEI in the germline V gene. The CDR3 extends over 14 amino acids. Trimming removed 2 bases at V and 2 bases at J, with 10 bases between. The CDR3: CASSERRTPYEQYF. CDR3 bases: TGTGCCAGCAGTGAACGTAGGACTCCCTACGAGCAGTACTTC.

This chain joins TRBV2 and TRBJ2-7; D perhaps matches TRBD2 (6 bases). This CDR3 comprises 13 residues. Germline assignment: CDR1 SNHLY and CDR2 FYNNEI. Deletions cut 5 bases from V and 0 bases from J, with 8 bases between. DNA for the CDR3: TGTGCCAGCAGTTCTAGCGTCTCCTACGAGCAGTACTTC. This codes for CASSSSVSYEQYF.

The V gene is TRBV6-6, the J gene TRBJ1-5; possibly TRBD1 for D (6 bases). V lost 2 bases and J 1 base, leaving 6 bases between the germline ends. There are 14 residues in the CDR3. The germline gives CDR1 MNHNY, CDR2 SVGAGI (reference sequence). The CDR3 DNA reads as TGTGCCAGCAGTTACGGGGGCAGCAATCAGCCCCAGCATTTT. Protein sequence: CASSYGGSNQPQHF.

DNA of the CDR3: TGTGCCAGCTCACGGACAGGGGGGGACTCCTACGAGCAGTACTTC. It yields the protein CASSRTGGDSYEQYF. This sequence joins TRBV18 and TRBJ2-7; 10 bases align to TRBD1. CDR1 is KGHSH, CDR2 LQKENI, per germline. V gave up 4 bases and J gave up 0 bases; unmatched junction bases: 3. The CDR3 has 15 amino acids.

The chain recombines TRBV27 with TRBJ1-4; TRBD1 aligns across 7 bases. The CDR3 spans 15 residues. Germline CDR1 reads MNHEY; CDR2 reads SMNVEV (reference sequence). V was clipped by 5 bases and J by 7 bases; unmatched bases: 10. The CDR3 protein is CASSPNSGGGEKLFF. CDR3 bases: TGTGCCAGCAGTCCCAACTCAGGGGGTGGTGAAAAACTGTTTTTT.

This clone has a handful of counts. This rearrangement joins TRBV30 to TRBJ1-5; tentative D call: TRBD1 (5 bases). CDR3 length equals 14 residues. Germline values: CDR1 GTSNPN, CDR2 SVGIG (reference sequence). The V end lost 0 bases, the J end lost 2 bases, and 8 bases lay between the germline ends. The CDR3 sequence is CAWSVGRGNQPQHF. CDR3 in DNA: TGTGCCTGGAGTGTAGGCAGGGGCAATCAGCCCCAGCATTTT.

The chain has TRBV7-9 and TRBJ2-7; D remains unclear. The CDR3 spans 12 residues. CDR1 is SEHNR and CDR2 is FQNEAQ in the germline V gene (reference sequence). Trimming left V 5 bases short and J 5 bases short, with 10 bases between. CDR3 coding DNA: TGTGCCAGCAGCACTACTGTCCACGAGCAGTACTTC. Amino acids: CASSTTVHEQYF. Full variable domain (remainder filled in from reference TRBV7-9 and TRBJ2-7): DTGVSQNPRHKITKRGQNVTFRCDPISEHNRLYWYRQTLGQGPEFLTYFQNEAQLEKSRLLSDRFSAERPKGSFSTLEIQRTEQGDSAMYLCASSTTVHEQYFGPGTRLTVT.

The V and J genes are TRBV6-1 and TRBJ1-5; possibly TRBD1 for D (6 bases). CDR3 size: 13 residues. Germline V gene data show CDR1 as MNHNS and CDR2 as SASEGT. The germline V and J ends were trimmed by 2 bases and 4 bases, with 6 bases remaining between them. The CDR3 protein is CASSERGNQPQHF. The CDR3 coding sequence is TGTGCCAGCAGTGAAAGGGGGAATCAGCCCCAGCATTTT.

The chain has TRBV27 and TRBJ1-4; D is possibly TRBD1 (6 bases). Per the germline V gene, CDR1 is MNHEY and CDR2 is SMNVEV (reference sequence). The length of the CDR3 is 15 residues. V was pared by 6 bases and J by 7 bases, with 18 bases between. The CDR3 DNA reads TGTGCCAGCAGGCCAGACCAGGGGCCTGGTGAAAAACTGTTTTTT. Amino acid sequence: CASRPDQGPGEKLFF.

The chain combines TRBV10-3 with TRBJ2-3; TRBD2 matches at 11 bases. Germline loops: CDR1 ENHRY, CDR2 SYGVKD. This CDR3 has 18 residues. The ends lost 3 bases at V and 4 bases at J; junction bases unmatched: 12. CDR3 sequence reads: CAISESLTSGSHADTQYF. In DNA form, the CDR3 reads TGTGCCATCAGTGAAAGTTTAACTAGCGGGAGTCATGCAGATACGCAGTATTTT.

This chain connects TRBV9 to TRBJ2-3, with D tentatively TRBD1 (6 bases). Trimming removed 0 bases from V and 4 bases from J, with 15 bases in between. The CDR3 is 16 residues long. Germline CDR1 is SGDLS and CDR2 is YYNGEE. The chain's CDR3 is CASSVASRGQADTQYF. In nucleotides, the CDR3 is TGTGCCAGCAGCGTAGCTTCCAGGGGCCAAGCAGATACGCAGTATTTT.

The chain has TRBV28 and TRBJ2-5; TRBD1 is a possible D gene (5 bases). This CDR3 is 13 amino acids long. Between the trimmed V and J ends, which lost 1 base and 2 bases, there was a span of 5 bases. Germline V lookup: CDR1 MDHEN, CDR2 SYDVKM. The CDR3 DNA reads TGTGCCAGCAGTTTATCAGGGCAAGAGACCCAGTACTTC. It codes for CASSLSGQETQYF.

The chain recombines TRBV5-1 with TRBJ1-2, with D unclear. This CDR3 region has 14 residues. The ends were cut back, 2 bases at V and 5 bases at J, with 13 bases in the middle. The germline V gene encodes CDR1 SGHRS and CDR2 YFSETQ. The CDR3 sequence is CASSFDSFGYGYTF. The CDR3 DNA sequence: TGCGCCAGCAGCTTTGATAGCTTTGGGTATGGCTACACCTTC.

V gene TRBV7-8 combines with J gene TRBJ2-7; 7 nucleotides agree with TRBD1. V trimming: 6 bases; J trimming: 4 bases; junction bases outside the gene matches: 12. Germline loops: CDR1 SGHVS, CDR2 FQNEAQ. The CDR3 is made up of 15 amino acids. The CDR3 is CASRKTQGPSYEQYF. The DNA of the CDR3 is TGTGCCAGCAGAAAAACACAGGGGCCGTCTTACGAGCAGTACTTC.

V usage is TRBV28 and J usage is TRBJ2-7; 11 bases are a match to TRBD1. There are 16 residues in the CDR3. Germline V gene sequence: CDR1 MDHEN, CDR2 SYDVKM. V lost 4 bases to trimming and J lost 0 bases; unmatched junction nucleotides: 5. The chain's CDR3 is CASSSYGQGASYEQYF. CDR3 in DNA: TGTGCCAGCAGTTCCTACGGACAGGGGGCCTCCTACGAGCAGTACTTC.

The J gene is TRBJ2-7, the V gene TRBV6-1, with D maybe TRBD2 (5 bases). V lost 2 bases and J 4 bases, leaving 15 bases between the germline ends. This CDR3 is built from 15 residues. In germline, CDR1 is MNHNS, CDR2 SASEGT. The DNA of the CDR3 is TGTGCCAGCAGTGAACGGGAAGGCCGGTCTTACGAGCAGTACTTC. As protein: CASSEREGRSYEQYF.

V and J are TRBV10-1 and TRBJ2-5; D is possibly TRBD1 (5 bases). Trimming pared 6 bases from V and 5 bases from J, leaving 7 bases between. The CDR3 runs to 11 residues. Germline lookup yields CDR1 WNHNN and CDR2 SYGVQD (reference sequence). The CDR3 nucleotides read TGCGCCAGCAGCTCAGGGGAGACCCAGTACTTC. This gives the protein CASSSGETQYF.

This chain joins TRBV27 and TRBJ2-5, with 8 positions matching TRBD2. This CDR3 spans 14 amino acids. V lost 3 bases and J lost 4; bases outside the gene matches: 4. CDR1 is MNHEY, CDR2 SMNVEV, per germline (reference sequence). CDR3 in amino acids: CASSFTGGPETQYF. The CDR3 DNA reads as TGTGCCAGCAGTTTTACGGGAGGGCCAGAGACCCAGTACTTC.

The chain combines TRBV11-2 with TRBJ2-7; 10 bases match TRBD2. Germline CDR1 and CDR2: SGHAT and FQNNGV. Trimming cost V 8 bases and J 3 bases; bases outside gene matches: 19. There are 18 residues in the CDR3. CDR3 region: CASSPLAGATATFYEQYF. CDR3 nucleotide sequence: TGTGCCAGCTCCCCCCTAGCGGGAGCCACCGCTACTTTCTACGAGCAGTACTTC.

The chain recombines TRBV7-2 with TRBJ1-1, with 7 bases that match TRBD1. The V gene's germline CDR1 is SGHTA and CDR2 FQGNSA. Trimming cost V 3 bases and J 4 bases; bases outside gene matches: 2. The CDR3 spans 13 residues. CDR3 sequence (DNA): TGTGCCAGCAGCTTCCCAGGGGGCACTGAAGCTTTCTTT. Protein product: CASSFPGGTEAFF.